The 28 T cell receptor beta chains below were found in one sample sequenced in a study of response to subunit inactivated influenza vaccine. TCRdb ran MiXCR on the RT-PCR reads and lists one entry per CDR3 protein. The sample lists 500,000 to 600,000 distinct CDR3 sequences, about 11% occurring once. The sequencing used PBMCs from blood, collected on the day of vaccination. All receptors come from a man aged 50 to 59 who received an inactivated influenza vaccine.

The rearrangement uses TRBV9 and TRBJ2-2; 8 bases match TRBD1. After removal of 2 bases from V and 2 bases from J, the junction contained 5 bases not matched to a gene. CDR3 length: 16 amino acids. Per germline, CDR1 SGDLS and CDR2 YYNGEE. As DNA, the CDR3 is TGTGCCAGCAGCGTGATAGACAGGGGTAACACCGGGGAGCTGTTTTTT. This codes for CASSVIDRGNTGELFF.

The chain carries TRBV5-1 and TRBJ1-4, with D unresolved. The CDR3 has 14 residues. CDR1 is SGHRS and CDR2 is YFSETQ in the germline V gene. V lost 3 bases and J lost 3, with 9 bases in between. The CDR3 reads CASSSTRSNEKLFF. For the CDR3, the DNA is TGCGCCAGCAGCTCGACCCGCTCTAATGAAAAACTGTTTTTT. The variable domain in full, completed from reference TRBV5-1 and TRBJ1-4, reads KAGVTQTPRYLIKTRGQQVTLSCSPISGHRSVSWYQQTPGQGLQFLFEYFSETQRNKGNFPGRFSGRQFSNSRSEMNVSTLELGDSALYLCASSSTRSNEKLFFGSGTQLSVL.

This clonotype has only a few counts. The chain has TRBV9 and TRBJ2-2, with 7 bases matching TRBD1. J lost 9 bases, V lost 1 base, and 9 bases had no gene match. This CDR3 contains 15 residues. The germline V gene encodes CDR1 SGDLS and CDR2 YYNGEE. The CDR3 loop is CASSVNDRDHRELFF. As DNA, the CDR3 is TGTGCCAGCAGCGTAAATGACAGGGATCACCGGGAGCTGTTTTTT. The full variable domain, completed using reference TRBV9 and TRBJ2-2, is DSGVTQTPKHLITATGQRVTLRCSPRSGDLSVYWYQQSLDQGLQFLIQYYNGEERAKGNILERFSAQQFPDLHSELNLSSLELGDSALYFCASSVNDRDHRELFFGEGSRLTVL.

In this sample, this clonotype turned up a few times. The gene calls are TRBV6-5 and TRBJ2-7; 10 bases are shared with TRBD2. Germline CDR1 MNHEY, CDR2 SVGAGI. The V segment lost 2 bases and the J segment 3 bases; nucleotides outside the gene matches: 13. The CDR3 length is 18 residues. CDR3 region: CASSYPAGGPSPFYEQYF. The CDR3 nucleotides read TGTGCCAGCAGTTACCCAGCGGGAGGGCCCTCGCCCTTCTACGAGCAGTACTTC.

The chain recombines TRBV29-1 with TRBJ2-1; D is ambiguous. The germline CDR1 and CDR2 sequences are SQVTM and ANQGSEA. CDR3 length: 12 residues. Trimming shortened V by 0 bases and J by 12 bases, and 12 bases separated the two germline ends. CDR3 in amino acids: CSVEDRGPRQFF. The CDR3 nucleotides are TGCAGCGTTGAAGATAGAGGACCCCGGCAGTTCTTC.

Ten or more counts support this clonotype. The chain combines TRBV12-3 or TRBV12-4 with TRBJ2-7, with unresolved D. Deletions cut 11 bases from V and 0 bases from J, with 8 bases between. There are 11 residues in the CDR3. The CDR3 region is CASGTSYEQYF. The DNA of the CDR3 is TGTGCCTCGGGTACCTCCTACGAGCAGTACTTC.

This clonotype was found a few times. The chain recombines TRBV4-1 with TRBJ2-1, with D perhaps matching TRBD2 (6 bases). V lost 4 bases and J 5 bases, leaving 12 bases between the germline ends. Germline V CDR1 and CDR2: MGHRA, YSYEKL. The CDR3 loop spans 14 amino acids. The CDR3 region has the DNA TGCGCCAGCAGCCTGGGACTGGGCCACAATGAGCAGTTCTTC. It specifies CASSLGLGHNEQFF.

This clonotype was recorded a few times. The chain joins TRBV5-5 to TRBJ2-7; D not resolved. Trimming shortened V by 1 base and J by 4 bases, and 6 bases separated the two germline ends. Germline lookup yields CDR1 SGHKS and CDR2 YYEKEE (reference sequence). The CDR3 is 12 residues long. CDR3 loop: CASSLLNYEQYF. The CDR3 DNA reads TGTGCCAGCAGCTTGTTAAATTACGAGCAGTACTTC.

The chain combines TRBV20-1 with TRBJ2-7; D is ambiguous. This CDR3 spans 14 amino acids. Germline V gene data show CDR1 as DFQATT and CDR2 as SNEGSKA (reference sequence). V was cut by 4 bases and J by 0 bases, with 13 bases left in between. The CDR3 here is CSAIPPGSSYEQYF. The CDR3 region has the DNA TGCAGTGCTATTCCCCCAGGTAGCTCCTACGAGCAGTACTTC.

This clonotype has more than one count but fewer than ten. This rearrangement joins TRBV12-3 or TRBV12-4 to TRBJ2-5; D possibly corresponds to TRBD2 (6 bases). The CDR3 consists of 15 residues. V lost 7 bases and J 2 bases, leaving 17 bases between the germline ends. CDR3: CASITNLAPQETQYF. CDR3 in DNA: TGTGCCAGCATCACTAACCTAGCGCCACAAGAGACCCAGTACTTC.

In this sample, this clonotype turned up many times. This chain joins TRBV24-1 and TRBJ2-2; 10 bases align to TRBD1. The germline gives CDR1 KGHDR, CDR2 SFDVKD. J was trimmed by 3 bases and V by 4 bases; bases with no gene match: 4. The CDR3 contains 16 residues. The CDR3, as DNA: TGTGCCACCAGTGACCGGGACAGGGGACACACCGGGGAGCTGTTTTTT. This encodes CATSDRDRGHTGELFF.

This chain uses TRBV5-5 with TRBJ2-7, with D possibly being TRBD1 (6 bases). CDR3 length: 14 residues. Trimming took off 4 bases at V and 6 bases at J, with 17 bases between the two ends. Germline lookup yields CDR1 SGHKS and CDR2 YYEKEE (reference sequence). The CDR3 sequence is CASSTRGRGIEQYF. The CDR3 DNA reads TGTGCCAGCAGCACCCGCGGCAGGGGAATCGAGCAGTACTTC.

Written as DNA, the CDR3 is TGCGGGAGAAGTGACGGTCGAACTGAAGCTTTCTTT. This codes for CGRSDGRTEAFF. The chain is built from TRBV20-1 and TRBJ1-1; no clear D gene. The V gene's germline CDR1 is DFQATT and CDR2 SNEGSKA (reference sequence). The length of the CDR3 is 12 residues.

A few counts support this clonotype. This chain links TRBV4-3 with TRBJ2-1; D call uncertain. Germline V lookup: CDR1 LGHNA, CDR2 YSLEER. The CDR3 covers 16 residues. Trimming took off 1 base at V and 0 bases at J, with 10 bases between the two ends. DNA of the CDR3: TGCGCCAGCAGCCAAGGTAGAGTTAGCTCCTACAATGAGCAGTTCTTC. It encodes CASSQGRVSSYNEQFF.

This clonotype was seen only a few times. The chain uses TRBV20-1 and TRBJ2-7, with 11 bases fitting TRBD2. Germline values: CDR1 DFQATT, CDR2 SNEGSKA (reference sequence). V was clipped by 4 bases and J by 9 bases; unmatched bases: 14. This CDR3 comprises 15 residues. In DNA, the CDR3 is TGCAGTGCTAACCCTAGCGGGGGGCCCCTCCTTGGGCAGTACTTC. This encodes CSANPSGGPLLGQYF.

For the CDR3, the DNA is TGCGCCAGCAGTGACAGGGGGTCGGCAGATACGCAGTATTTT. Translation gives CASSDRGSADTQYF. The rearrangement links TRBV10-2 to TRBJ2-3; TRBD1 agrees at 7 bases. Germline V gene data show CDR1 as WSHSY and CDR2 as SAAADI. This CDR3 has 14 residues. Germline trimming cut 3 bases from V and 4 bases from J; bases unmatched to any gene: 4.

This sequence joins TRBV20-1 and TRBJ2-5; the D gene is possibly TRBD2 (7 bases). Trimming took off 0 bases at V and 2 bases at J, with 16 bases between the two ends. The germline CDR1 and CDR2 sequences are DFQATT and SNEGSKA (reference sequence). CDR3 length: 16 amino acids. CDR3 amino acids: CSARDWRGGRQETQYF. The CDR3 DNA reads TGCAGTGCTAGAGATTGGAGGGGGGGTCGGCAAGAGACCCAGTACTTC.

This clonotype was seen at least ten times. The V gene is TRBV6-5, the J gene TRBJ2-7; D is unclear. Per the germline V gene, CDR1 is MNHEY and CDR2 is SVGAGI. The V and J ends lost 4 bases and 6 bases respectively, with 16 bases between them. CDR3 length equals 14 residues. DNA of the CDR3: TGTGCCAGCAGTTCGGCCCGAATTTTTCTCGAGCAGTACTTC. Translated: CASSSARIFLEQYF.

The gene calls are TRBV29-1 and TRBJ1-1; possible D gene TRBD1, 6 bases. Trimming took 4 bases from V and 4 from J, leaving 16 bases between them. This CDR3 spans 14 amino acids. Germline values: CDR1 SQVTM, CDR2 ANQGSEA. Written as DNA, the CDR3 is TGCAGCGTTGGAGGGCCGGGACAACTCACTGAAGCTTTCTTT. This translates into CSVGGPGQLTEAFF.

This clonotype was picked up a small number of times. This sequence joins TRBV4-2 and TRBJ2-1; unclear D gene. The germline V gene has CDR1 LGHNA and CDR2 YNFKEQ. Deletions cut 0 bases from V and 8 bases from J, with 11 bases between. This CDR3 region has 14 residues. The CDR3 protein is CASSQDLGIYEQFF. In nucleotides, the CDR3 is TGTGCCAGCAGCCAAGATTTGGGAATATATGAGCAGTTCTTC.

There are many counts of this clonotype. The V gene is TRBV29-1, the J gene TRBJ2-1; 9 bases are shared with TRBD1. The ends lost 7 bases at V and 4 bases at J; junction bases unmatched: 11. In germline, CDR1 is SQVTM, CDR2 ANQGSEA. The CDR3 consists of 15 residues. The CDR3 sequence: CSGGQGPYSYNEQFF. The CDR3 DNA follows: TGCAGCGGGGGACAGGGTCCCTATTCATACAATGAGCAGTTCTTC.

The V and J genes are TRBV29-1 and TRBJ2-7; 11 bases line up with TRBD2. After removal of 2 bases from V and 3 bases from J, the junction contained 3 bases not matched to a gene. The CDR3 extends over 14 amino acids. Germline V gives CDR1 SQVTM, CDR2 ANQGSEA. The DNA for the CDR3 is TGCAGCGTTGAAACTAGCGGGAGCCTCTACGAGCAGTACTTC. Protein product: CSVETSGSLYEQYF.

This clonotype was detected a few times. The chain combines TRBV2 with TRBJ2-1; D is unclear. The ends were cut back, 4 bases at V and 8 bases at J, with 9 bases in the middle. This CDR3 contains 12 residues. Germline V CDR1 and CDR2: SNHLY, FYNNEI. The CDR3 nucleotides read TGTGCCAGCAGTGCCATAGGCGATGAGCAGTTCTTC. This translates into CASSAIGDEQFF.

CDR3 nucleotide sequence: TGCAGTGCTAGAATGGCTAGCGGGGACTATGAGCAGTTCTTC. This translates into CSARMASGDYEQFF. The chain employs TRBV20-1 and TRBJ2-1, with TRBD2 matching 9 bases. The J segment lost 8 bases and the V segment lost 2 bases, leaving 7 bases of the junction unmatched. This CDR3 comprises 14 residues. CDR1 DFQATT and CDR2 SNEGSKA come from the germline V gene (reference sequence).

This clonotype was found a few times. The germline gene is not matched at one end of the junction; a read error may be the cause. The chain has TRBV29-1 and TRBJ2-7; a possible D gene is TRBD1 (6 bases). CDR1 and CDR2 from the germline V gene are SQVTM and ANQGSEA. The CDR3 is 11 residues long. Written as DNA, the CDR3 is TGTGGAAGGGACACGTCGCGCGAGCAGTACTTC. Encoded protein: CGRDTSREQYF.

V gene TRBV10-3 combines with J gene TRBJ2-3, with 9 positions matching TRBD1. V shed 5 bases and J 1 base; nucleotides not matched to a gene: 4. Germline V lookup: CDR1 ENHRY, CDR2 SYGVKD. The CDR3 has 15 amino acids. The CDR3, as DNA: TGTGCCATCAGTCGACAGGGGGGAGGCACAGATACGCAGTATTTT. Residues: CAISRQGGGTDTQYF.

The J gene is TRBJ2-1, the V gene TRBV7-9, with 10 bases aligning to TRBD2. The CDR3 runs 15 residues. V shed 6 bases, J shed 5 bases, and the junction held 7 bases outside the gene matches. The germline gives CDR1 SEHNR, CDR2 FQNEAQ (reference sequence). CDR3 region: CASRELAGSDNEQFF. CDR3 bases: TGTGCCAGCAGGGAACTAGCGGGGTCTGACAATGAGCAGTTCTTC.

In its sample, this clonotype was seen a few times. CDR3: CASSFTSGGINEQFF. CDR3 coding DNA: TGCGCCAGCAGCTTCACGTCCGGGGGAATCAATGAGCAGTTCTTC. The chain has TRBV5-1 and TRBJ2-1; D is perhaps TRBD2 (6 bases). CDR1 and CDR2 from the germline V gene are SGHRS and YFSETQ. The CDR3 spans 15 residues. With 2 bases removed from V and 6 bases from J, the gap between germline ends came to 15 bases.